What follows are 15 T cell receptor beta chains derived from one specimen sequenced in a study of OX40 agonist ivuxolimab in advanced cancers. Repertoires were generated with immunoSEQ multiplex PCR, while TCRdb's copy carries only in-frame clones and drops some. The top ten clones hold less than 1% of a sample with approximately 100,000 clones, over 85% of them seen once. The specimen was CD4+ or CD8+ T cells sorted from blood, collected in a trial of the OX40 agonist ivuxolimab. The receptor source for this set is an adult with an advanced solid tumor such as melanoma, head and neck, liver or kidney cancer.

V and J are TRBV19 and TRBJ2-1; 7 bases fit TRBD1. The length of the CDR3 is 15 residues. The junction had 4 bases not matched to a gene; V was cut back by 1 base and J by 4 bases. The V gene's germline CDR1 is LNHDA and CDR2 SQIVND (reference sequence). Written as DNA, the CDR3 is TGTGCCAGTAGTATAGCGGCAGGGGGTTACAATGAGCAGTTCTTC. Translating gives CASSIAAGGYNEQFF.

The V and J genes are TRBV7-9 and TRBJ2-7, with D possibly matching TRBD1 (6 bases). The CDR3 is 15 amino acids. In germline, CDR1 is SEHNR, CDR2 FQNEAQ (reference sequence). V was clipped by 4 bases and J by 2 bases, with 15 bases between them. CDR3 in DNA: TGTGCCAGCAGCTCCCAACCTTCAGGGGCCTACGAGCAGTACTTC. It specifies CASSSQPSGAYEQYF.

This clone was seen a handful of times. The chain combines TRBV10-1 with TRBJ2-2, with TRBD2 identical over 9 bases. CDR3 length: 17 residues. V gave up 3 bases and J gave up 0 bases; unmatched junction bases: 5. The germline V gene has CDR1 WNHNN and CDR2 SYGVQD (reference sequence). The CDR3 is CASSDVAGVPNTGELFF. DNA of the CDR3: TGCGCCAGCAGTGATGTAGCGGGGGTACCGAACACCGGGGAGCTGTTTTTT.

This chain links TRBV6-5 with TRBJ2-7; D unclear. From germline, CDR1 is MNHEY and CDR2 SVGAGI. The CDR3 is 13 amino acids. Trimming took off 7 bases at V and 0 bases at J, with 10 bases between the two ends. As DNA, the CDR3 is TGTGCCAGCACCCCGACCTCCTCCTACGAGCAGTACTTC. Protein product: CASTPTSSYEQYF.

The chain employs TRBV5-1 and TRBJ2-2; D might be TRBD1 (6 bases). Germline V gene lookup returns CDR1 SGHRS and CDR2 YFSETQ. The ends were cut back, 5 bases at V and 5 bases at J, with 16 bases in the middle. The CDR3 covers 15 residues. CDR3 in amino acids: CASRLSGHTTGELFF. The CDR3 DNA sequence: TGCGCCAGCAGGCTGTCGGGACATACTACCGGGGAGCTGTTTTTT.

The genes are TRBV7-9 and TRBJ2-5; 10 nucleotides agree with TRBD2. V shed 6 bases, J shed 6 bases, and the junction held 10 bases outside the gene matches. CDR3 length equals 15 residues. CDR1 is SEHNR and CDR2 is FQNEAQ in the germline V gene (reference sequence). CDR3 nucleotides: TGTGCCAGCAGTTTGGGAGCGGGGGGGCCCCAGACCCAGTACTTC. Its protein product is CASSLGAGGPQTQYF. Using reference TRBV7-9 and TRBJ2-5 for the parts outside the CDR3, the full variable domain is DTGVSQNPRHKITKRGQNVTFRCDPISEHNRLYWYRQTLGQGPEFLTYFQNEAQLEKSRLLSDRFSAERPKGSFSTLEIQRTEQGDSAMYLCASSLGAGGPQTQYFGPGTRLLVL.

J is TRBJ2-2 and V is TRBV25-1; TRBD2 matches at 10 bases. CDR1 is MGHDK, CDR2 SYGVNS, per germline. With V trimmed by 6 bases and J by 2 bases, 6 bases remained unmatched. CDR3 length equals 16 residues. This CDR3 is CASRAAGGPNTGELFF. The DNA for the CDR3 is TGTGCCAGCAGGGCAGCGGGGGGGCCTAACACCGGGGAGCTGTTTTTT.

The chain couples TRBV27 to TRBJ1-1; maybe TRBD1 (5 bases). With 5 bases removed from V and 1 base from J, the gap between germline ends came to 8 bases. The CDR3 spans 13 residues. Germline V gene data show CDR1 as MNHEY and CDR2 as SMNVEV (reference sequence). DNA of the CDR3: TGTGCCAGCAGTGGACACAGGAACACTGAAGCTTTCTTT. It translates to CASSGHRNTEAFF.

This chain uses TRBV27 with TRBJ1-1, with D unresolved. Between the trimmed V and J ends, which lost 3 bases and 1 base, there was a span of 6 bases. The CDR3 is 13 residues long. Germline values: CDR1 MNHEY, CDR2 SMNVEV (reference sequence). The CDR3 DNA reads TGTGCCAGCAGTTTCCTCTCGAACACTGAAGCTTTCTTT. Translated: CASSFLSNTEAFF.

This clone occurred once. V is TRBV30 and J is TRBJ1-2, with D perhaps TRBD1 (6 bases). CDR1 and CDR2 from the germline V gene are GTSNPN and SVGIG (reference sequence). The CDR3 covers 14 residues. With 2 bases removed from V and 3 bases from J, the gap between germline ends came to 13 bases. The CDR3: CAWSTSGQYYGYTF. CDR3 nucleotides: TGTGCCTGGAGTACTTCCGGACAGTACTATGGCTACACCTTC.

The CDR3 loop is CASSSLGGGTDTQYF. In DNA, the CDR3 is TGCGCCAGCAGCTCTCTCGGTGGCGGGACAGATACGCAGTATTTT. V is TRBV5-1 and J is TRBJ2-3; tentatively, D is TRBD2 (5 bases). V shed 3 bases and J shed 3 bases, with 14 bases lying between them. This CDR3 contains 15 residues. Germline CDR1 is SGHRS and CDR2 is YFSETQ.

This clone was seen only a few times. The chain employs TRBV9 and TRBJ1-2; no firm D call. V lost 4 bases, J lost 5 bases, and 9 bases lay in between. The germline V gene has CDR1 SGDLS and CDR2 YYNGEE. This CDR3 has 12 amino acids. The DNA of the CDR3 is TGTGCCAGCAGCTCATCCGGGTATGGCTACACCTTC. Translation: CASSSSGYGYTF.

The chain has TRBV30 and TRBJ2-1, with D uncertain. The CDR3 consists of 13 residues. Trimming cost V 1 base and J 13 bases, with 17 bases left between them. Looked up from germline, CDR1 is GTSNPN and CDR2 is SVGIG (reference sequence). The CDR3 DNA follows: TGTGCCTGGAGTGAACTGCCGGGTTCCGGTCAGTTCTTC. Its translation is CAWSELPGSGQFF.

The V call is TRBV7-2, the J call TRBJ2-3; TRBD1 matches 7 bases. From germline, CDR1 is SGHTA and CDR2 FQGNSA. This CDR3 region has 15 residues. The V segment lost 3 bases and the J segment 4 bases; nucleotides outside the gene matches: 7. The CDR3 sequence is CASSLGQPGPDTQYF. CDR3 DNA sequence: TGTGCCAGCAGCTTGGGACAGCCAGGGCCAGATACGCAGTATTTT.

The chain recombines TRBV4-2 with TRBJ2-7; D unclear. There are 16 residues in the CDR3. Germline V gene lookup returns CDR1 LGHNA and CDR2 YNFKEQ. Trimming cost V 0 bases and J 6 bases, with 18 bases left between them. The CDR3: CASSQDLVALVSEQYF. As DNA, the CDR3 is TGTGCCAGCAGCCAAGATCTCGTGGCTTTAGTCTCCGAGCAGTACTTC.